These 14 T cell receptor beta chains were all obtained from the same sample, sequenced in a study of cytomegalovirus exposure and HLA in healthy donors. Primers: 60 Vbeta forward and 13 Jbeta reverse. TCRdb's copy holds only in-frame clones and misses some; the assay was immunoSEQ multiplex PCR. Of 160,000 or so clones in the sample, around 80% were seen once. Sequencing was done on a sample of PBMCs. The receptors originated from a woman aged 18-29 years in good health and CMV-seronegative.

This chain connects TRBV7-8 to TRBJ2-3; TRBD1 agrees at 8 bases. Trimming took 7 bases from V and 4 from J; bases not matched to a gene: 10. Germline CDR1 and CDR2: SGHVS and FQNEAQ. This CDR3 is built from 15 residues. CDR3 sequence: CASTDRGGFADTQYF. As DNA, the CDR3 is TGTGCCAGCACCGACAGGGGAGGTTTCGCAGATACGCAGTATTTT.

V usage is TRBV7-6 and J usage is TRBJ2-3; D unresolved. The CDR3 loop spans 14 amino acids. CDR1 is SGHVS, CDR2 FNYEAQ, per germline. Trimming took 2 bases from V and 0 from J, leaving 6 bases between them. In DNA, the CDR3 is TGTGCCAGCAGCTTAAGACAAAGCACAGATACGCAGTATTTT. Amino acid sequence: CASSLRQSTDTQYF.

The count of this clone is one. The chain has TRBV9 and TRBJ2-7; tentative D call: TRBD1 (5 bases). This CDR3 comprises 16 residues. Germline CDR1 and CDR2: SGDLS and YYNGEE. The V end was cut by 0 bases, the J end by 6 bases, with 19 bases between. The DNA of the CDR3 is TGTGCCAGCAGCGTAGGGGGCGGACGCCAGCCGGGCGAGCAGTACTTC. As protein: CASSVGGGRQPGEQYF. Looking up the rest from reference TRBV9 and TRBJ2-7 gives the full variable domain: DSGVTQTPKHLITATGQRVTLRCSPRSGDLSVYWYQQSLDQGLQFLIQYYNGEERAKGNILERFSAQQFPDLHSELNLSSLELGDSALYFCASSVGGGRQPGEQYFGPGTRLTVT.

This chain links TRBV27 with TRBJ2-4, with D perhaps matching TRBD2 (5 bases). The V end was cut by 5 bases, the J end by 8 bases, with 16 bases between. Germline values: CDR1 MNHEY, CDR2 SMNVEV (reference sequence). The CDR3 has 14 amino acids. Here the CDR3 reads CASSPSGKGYIQYF. In DNA, the CDR3 is TGTGCCAGCAGTCCCTCGGGAAAAGGCTACATTCAGTACTTC.

This chain links TRBV7-3 with TRBJ2-7; 8 bases agree with TRBD2. CDR3 size: 13 residues. The J segment lost 5 bases and the V segment lost 2 bases, leaving 2 bases of the junction unmatched. CDR1 and CDR2 from the germline V gene are SGHTA and FQGTGA. The chain's CDR3 is CASSLAGGDEQYF. The CDR3 nucleotides read TGTGCCAGCAGCTTAGCCGGGGGGGACGAGCAGTACTTC. The variable domain in full, completed from reference TRBV7-3 and TRBJ2-7, reads GAGVSQTPSNKVTEKGKYVELRCDPISGHTALYWYRQSLGQGPEFLIYFQGTGAADDSGLPNDRFFAVRPEGSVSTLKIQRTERGDSAVYLCASSLAGGDEQYFGPGTRLTVT.

The genes are TRBV5-5 and TRBJ2-5, with 11 bases fitting TRBD2. The germline V gene has CDR1 SGHKS and CDR2 YYEKEE (reference sequence). Trimming took 4 bases from V and 1 from J; bases not matched to a gene: 3. The CDR3 has 15 amino acids. The CDR3: CASSGGLAVQETQYF. For the CDR3, the DNA is TGTGCCAGCAGCGGGGGACTAGCGGTCCAAGAGACCCAGTACTTC.

V gene TRBV28 combines with J gene TRBJ1-2, with 11 positions matching TRBD1. V trimming: 7 bases; J trimming: 7 bases; junction bases outside the gene matches: 8. From germline, CDR1 is MDHEN and CDR2 SYDVKM. CDR3 length: 14 amino acids. CDR3: CASTGTGGLGGYTF. CDR3 bases: TGTGCCAGCACGGGGACAGGGGGGTTAGGTGGCTACACCTTC.

V usage is TRBV7-9 and J usage is TRBJ1-1; D gene uncertain. Germline V lookup: CDR1 SEHNR, CDR2 FQNEAQ (reference sequence). The V end lost 3 bases, the J end lost 2 bases, and 10 bases lay between the germline ends. CDR3 size: 14 residues. CDR3 loop: CASSLLDFNTEAFF. CDR3 bases: TGTGCCAGCAGCTTGTTAGACTTTAACACTGAAGCTTTCTTT.

The chain is built from TRBV7-2 and TRBJ2-1; D might be TRBD1 (5 bases). The CDR3 totals 13 residues. CDR1 and CDR2 (germline): SGHTA, FQGNSA. The ends were cut back, 5 bases at V and 10 bases at J, with 15 bases in the middle. The CDR3 nucleotides are TGTGCCAGCAGCCCCCCAGGGTTCGGGGAGCAGTTCTTC. Translation gives CASSPPGFGEQFF.

The chain uses TRBV28 and TRBJ1-6, with TRBD1 matching over 11 bases. The germline V gene encodes CDR1 MDHEN and CDR2 SYDVKM. The CDR3 runs to 16 residues. The J segment lost 10 bases and the V segment lost 5 bases, leaving 10 bases of the junction unmatched. The CDR3 DNA follows: TGTGCCAGCAGTGAAGCATTGGGACAGGGGGTCTCACCCCTCCACTTT. Its protein is CASSEALGQGVSPLHF.

Only a few counts were recorded for this clone. The chain employs TRBV19 and TRBJ2-7; TRBD1 agrees at 7 bases. The CDR3 runs to 13 residues. The germline V gene encodes CDR1 LNHDA and CDR2 SQIVND (reference sequence). The V gene end was trimmed by 5 bases and the J gene end by 12 bases; junction bases not matched to a gene: 13. The CDR3 here is CASSPLQGTSAYF. The CDR3 DNA sequence: TGTGCCAGTAGTCCCTTACAGGGGACCTCGGCGTACTTC.

The chain recombines TRBV6-5 with TRBJ1-6, with D perhaps matching TRBD1 (5 bases). The germline V gene encodes CDR1 MNHEY and CDR2 SVGAGI. The CDR3 runs to 14 residues. The V and J ends lost 3 bases and 7 bases respectively, with 10 bases between them. DNA of the CDR3: TGTGCCAGCAGTTATGGGGCAGAAAATTCACCCCTCCACTTT. This translates into CASSYGAENSPLHF.

The V and J genes are TRBV6-1 and TRBJ2-7, with TRBD1 as a possible D gene (5 bases). V lost 0 bases and J 6 bases, leaving 9 bases between the germline ends. The CDR3 has 13 amino acids. CDR1 and CDR2 (germline): MNHNS, SASEGT. The CDR3 DNA follows: TGTGCCAGCAGTGAAGCGACGACAGTCGAGCAGTACTTC. Protein: CASSEATTVEQYF.

This clone was recorded only once. The chain uses TRBV30 and TRBJ2-5, with 9 bases aligning to TRBD1. Losses at the gene ends were 5 bases for V and 2 bases for J; bases not matched to a gene: 6. CDR1 and CDR2 (germline): GTSNPN, SVGIG (reference sequence). The CDR3 totals 14 residues. CDR3 coding DNA: TGTGCCTGGGACAGGACAGGGGTGCAAGAGACCCAGTACTTC. This codes for CAWDRTGVQETQYF. Full variable domain (outside the CDR3, taken from reference TRBV30 and TRBJ2-5): SQTIHQWPATLVQPVGSPLSLECTVEGTSNPNLYWYRQAAGRGLQLLFYSVGIGQISSEVPQNLSASRPQDRQFILSSKKLLLSDSGFYLCAWDRTGVQETQYFGPGTRLLVL.